This is a list of T cell receptor beta chains from one sample in a study of T cell responses to AZD1222 COVID-19 vaccine. Produced via immunoSEQ multiplex PCR; TCRdb's table is partial and in-frame only. The sample contains 160,000 or so clones, roughly 91% of which appear only once. Specimen: peripheral blood, collected on day 0 of AZD1222 vaccination. The receptors were sampled from an adult in good health. Each CDR3 is given with its conserved first and last residue. Each record gives: D gene, clone size, V gene, J gene, CDR3 DNA, CDR3 protein. D genes are given only for firm matches. The size of a clone is reported for some rows only, either as once, few or many, or as a class for expanded clones.

>TRBD1|NA|TRBV24-1|TRBJ2-1
TGTGCCACCAGTGATGCCGGGACAGATAAATACAATGAGCAGTTCTTC
CATSDAGTDKYNEQFF
>TRBD1|NA|TRBV6-5|TRBJ2-5
TGTGCCAGCAGCCCATTAGCAGGGGGCCAAGAGACCCAGTACTTC
CASSPLAGGQETQYF
>NA|once|TRBV7-9|TRBJ1-1
TGTGCCAGCAGCTTAGGGGGAGGGTTCGAAGCTTTCTTT
CASSLGGGFEAFF
>TRBD1|NA|TRBV28|TRBJ2-5
TGTGCCAGCAGTTTAGACCGAACAGGGGGCGCGGAAGAGACCCAGTACTTC
CASSLDRTGGAEETQYF
>TRBD1|NA|TRBV27|TRBJ1-1
TGTGCCAGCAACAGGGGCGGGAACACTGAAGCTTTCTTT
CASNRGGNTEAFF
>NA|NA|TRBV9|TRBJ1-1
TGTGCCAGCAGCGTAGTCACAGGGAACACTGAAGCTTTCTTT
CASSVVTGNTEAFF
>NA|once|TRBV28|TRBJ1-5
TGTGCCGTATCCGCAGAGGGTAATCAGCCCCAGCATTTT
CAVSAEGNQPQHF
>TRBD1|NA|TRBV15|TRBJ2-1
TGTGCCACCAGCAGATCCTCGACAGGGGCAAATGAGCAGTTCTTC
CATSRSSTGANEQFF
>NA|NA|TRBV2|TRBJ2-3
TGTGCCAGCACGGGACAAAGGACAGATACGCAGTATTTT
CASTGQRTDTQYF
>TRBD2|NA|TRBV6-2/TRBV6-3|TRBJ2-7
TGTGCCAGCAGTACTCTGACTAGCGGCTACGAGCAGTACTTC
CASSTLTSGYEQYF
>TRBD1|NA|TRBV5-6|TRBJ2-1
TGTGCCAGCAGCTTGAAGGGACAGAATTCCTACAATGAGCAGTTCTTC
CASSLKGQNSYNEQFF
>NA|NA|TRBV6-2/TRBV6-3|TRBJ2-7
TGTGCCAGCAGCCTGGGGGTGATCCACGAGCAGTACTTC
CASSLGVIHEQYF
>NA|NA|TRBV19|TRBJ1-2
TGTGCCAGCAGGGCTAACTATGGCTACACCTTC
CASRANYGYTF